The clone carrying this TCR beta chain has a count of ten or more. The antigen remains unidentified. The data were obtained in a study of T-cell reconstitution after alpha-beta-depleted transplantation in children. The study's findings and limits: At one year after transplant, newly produced T cells mostly accounted for T-cell counts and diversity. Day-60 TCRbeta diversity that was high in some patients was derived from surviving recipient T cells and thymic progenitors. Several hundred expanded graft clones reportedly were the source of alpha-beta T cells about two months after transplant.

A library of TCRbeta sequences, prepared with unique molecular identifiers, was generated. Via MiXCR, TCRdb re-called the PCR reads, giving one row per CDR3 protein. The sample carries nearly 250,000 distinct CDR3 sequences, roughly 7.7% recorded once. V shed 3 bases and J shed 2 bases, with 13 bases lying between them. This CDR3 has 15 residues. The germline CDR1 and CDR2 sequences are SGHTA and FQGTGA. The starting material was PBMCs, mostly from graft donor cells, obtained 180 days after TCRalphabeta/CD19-depleted stem cell transplant. The sequence derives from a male patient between 5 and 17 years old who had a stem cell transplant for acute lymphoblastic leukemia, so the T cells may come from the graft donor. The chain recombines TRBV7-3 with TRBJ2-5; TRBD2 might be the D (6 bases). The CDR3 sequence is CASSFIPGLQETQYF. CDR3 nucleotide sequence: TGTGCCAGCAGCTTCATACCGGGACTTCAAGAGACCCAGTACTTC.